This TCR beta chain was observed in a study of post-analysis software for immune sequencing data (dated by TCRdb to about 2015). Concerning the study at large: Disease courses on record covered relapsing-remitting, secondary progressive and progressive-relapsing multiple sclerosis, though some patients had no subtype annotation. Patient repertoires were compared against roughly 12 previously published healthy control repertoires from donors aged roughly 6 to 25 years. A subset of samples was prepared in parallel using single-end sample barcoding, then pooled and co-amplified after Illumina adapter ligation.

In the germline V gene (reference sequence), CDR1 corresponds to DFQATT and CDR2 to SNEGSKA. V ends up 6 bases short and J 4 bases short, with an unmatched junction base count of 8. The CDR3 covers 13 residues, taking in both the cysteine and the phenylalanine. Only CDR3 DNA is held: 39 bases, read in frame from base 1. With regard to this clonotype: Its cognate antigen has yet to be identified. No quality values exist for individual bases; no much larger clone is one base distant.

Overall results and qualifications from the work: Compared with controls, multiple sclerosis patients had significantly lower normalized Chao1 diversity, a finding suggesting substantial peripheral T-cell clonal expansion. The control group was slightly older than the multiple sclerosis patient group. Direct clustering with F measure revealed strong co-clustering of samples prepared in the same batch, which led to a batch-effect correction. Significantly higher frequencies in patients than in controls were found for several TRBV segments, including TRBV5-6, TRBV5-1 and TRBV20-1.

Receptor amplification or capture employed PCR. The sequencer listed for this sample is Illumina HiSeq 2500. Unique molecular identifiers were incorporated into TCR beta cDNA libraries to reduce PCR and sequencing biases. Every 1 to 10 million input T cells yielded around 500,000 cDNA molecules, meaning each molecule approximated one T cell. The patient libraries were prepared and sequenced using the same protocol as the earlier healthy control dataset. Within a given batch, samples were prepared together, multiplexed and sequenced on the same HiSeq lane. The original pipeline was this. MIGEC handled the raw barcoded reads, throwing out single-read molecular identifier groups before consensus assembly and CDR3 extraction. Clonotype tables were post-analysed with VDJtools, normalizing diversity by down-sampling all datasets to the smallest sample size. In repertoire overlap clustering, CDR3 amino acid sequences, but not nucleotide sequences, were matched to correct batch-related cross-sample contamination. In TCRdb, the public reads were trimmed at Q25 with fastp and aligned with MiXCR, with productive beta chains retained. Every distinct CDR3 protein forms one entry, paired with its most common genes and DNA. TCRdb, not the authors, supplied the V and J calls. The sample data list 350,000 to 500,000 distinct CDR3 sequences, and 30% to 40% of these were observed just once. The ten largest clones take up approximately 7.1% of the sample.

TCR beta repertoires were profiled from peripheral blood of approximately 13 young patients with multiple sclerosis to demonstrate the VDJtools post-analysis software. The multiple sclerosis patients were children and adolescents ranging in age from 6 to 15 years. The chain employs TRBV20-1 and TRBJ2-7, with 8 junctional bases fitting TRBD1. This clonotype was sampled from a girl aged 2 to 9 with multiple sclerosis. Material: blood. The bases read TGCAGTGCGTGGACAGGGCGGAGGTACGAGCAGTACTTC. It specifies CSAWTGRRYEQYF.